This T cell receptor (beta chain) was recovered during a study of beta chain features in type 1 diabetes. The wider study: Patients and healthy donors were similar in age, gender and cell yields.

General observations from the study: HLA effects on TCRB rearrangement stayed unresolved here. There were fewer insertions and more deletions at the VDJ junctions of type 1 diabetes patients. Among patients, naive, central memory and Treg TCRB repertoires appeared more similar than among healthy donors.

Of the isolated RNA, all was reverse transcribed, and so the sequenced material was expressed TCRB transcripts. Using immunoSEQ multiplex PCR, the repertoire was profiled, and TCRdb retains in-frame clones only, with some absent. The sample records nearly 350,000 clones, roughly 8% being singletons. In its sample, this clone was seen a few times. Antigen: not known. V lost 5 bases, J lost 0 bases, and 8 bases stayed unmatched. The CDR3 is made up of 17 amino acids. Germline CDR1 and CDR2: SEHNR and FQNEAQ (reference sequence). The sequence was obtained from a woman aged 18 to 35 in good health. The sample consisted of central memory CD4+ T cells from blood. The chain uses TRBV7-9 and TRBJ2-1, with 9 bases that match TRBD2. DNA for the CDR3: TGTGCCAGCAGCCGCCAGACTAGCGGACGCTCCTACAATGAGCAGTTCTTC. Protein: CASSRQTSGRSYNEQFF.